This is a list of T cell receptor beta chains from one sample in a study of T cell repertoires in cytomegalovirus infection. Each CDR3 protein is one row after TCRdb ran MiXCR on the reads. The data contain 550,000 to 700,000 distinct CDR3 sequences, approximately 40% of them singletons. These receptors' targets are unknown. The sequencing here drew on cultured PBMCs, taken from culture after CMV antigen stimulation. The receptors were sampled from a human donor in good health (CMV status not recorded). Some clones in this sample may be carry-over from other donors' samples. CDR3s include the opening cysteine and the closing phenylalanine or tryptophan. Each record gives: V gene, clone size, CDR3 length, J gene, D gene, CDR3 protein, CDR3 DNA. D genes are given only for firm matches. Clone size is shown for a subset of rows, as once, few, many or a class of expanded clone.

V gene: TRBV12-3/TRBV12-4; clone size: -; CDR3 length: 14; J gene: TRBJ2-5; D gene: TRBD1; CDR3 protein: CASTRRQGQETQYF; CDR3 DNA: TGTGCCAGCACCCGAAGACAGGGGCAAGAGACCCAGTACTTC
V gene: TRBV6-5; clone size: few; CDR3 length: 12; J gene: TRBJ1-5; D gene: -; CDR3 protein: CASSDPGQPQHF; CDR3 DNA: TGTGCCAGCAGTGATCCTGGACAGCCCCAGCATTTT
V gene: TRBV7-9; clone size: -; CDR3 length: 14; J gene: TRBJ2-5; D gene: -; CDR3 protein: CASSFTGEEETQYF; CDR3 DNA: TGTGCCAGCAGCTTTACGGGAGAGGAAGAGACCCAGTACTTC
V gene: TRBV7-2; clone size: few; CDR3 length: 15; J gene: TRBJ2-7; D gene: -; CDR3 protein: CASSLGVSSSYEQYF; CDR3 DNA: TGTGCCAGCAGCTTAGGGGTGTCGAGCTCCTACGAGCAGTACTTC
V gene: TRBV7-9; clone size: many; CDR3 length: 13; J gene: TRBJ1-5; D gene: -; CDR3 protein: CASSLSGNQPQHF; CDR3 DNA: TGTGCCAGCAGCTTATCTGGCAATCAGCCCCAGCATTTT
V gene: TRBV12-3/TRBV12-4; clone size: -; CDR3 length: 17; J gene: TRBJ2-1; D gene: -; CDR3 protein: CASSLRRGSLSYNEQFF; CDR3 DNA: TGTGCCAGCAGTTTACGTCGGGGGAGCCTCTCCTACAATGAGCAGTTCTTC
V gene: TRBV6-2/TRBV6-3; clone size: many; CDR3 length: 15; J gene: TRBJ2-1; D gene: -; CDR3 protein: CASSYGSAVYNEQFF; CDR3 DNA: TGTGCCAGCAGTTACGGCAGTGCAGTTTACAATGAGCAGTTCTTC
V gene: TRBV4-3; clone size: -; CDR3 length: 13; J gene: TRBJ2-3; D gene: -; CDR3 protein: CASSQEPLDTQYF; CDR3 DNA: TGCGCCAGCAGCCAAGAGCCGCTAGATACGCAGTATTTT
V gene: TRBV2; clone size: -; CDR3 length: 13; J gene: TRBJ2-5; D gene: -; CDR3 protein: CASRETGNGDQYF; CDR3 DNA: TGTGCCAGCAGGGAAACTGGGAACGGGGACCAGTACTTC
V gene: TRBV5-4; clone size: -; CDR3 length: 17; J gene: TRBJ2-2; D gene: TRBD2; CDR3 protein: CASSPPGLAGGTGELFF; CDR3 DNA: TGTGCCAGCAGCCCGCCCGGACTAGCGGGGGGCACCGGGGAGCTGTTTTTT
V gene: TRBV7-9; clone size: -; CDR3 length: 15; J gene: TRBJ1-1; D gene: -; CDR3 protein: CASSGVGGPLPEAFF; CDR3 DNA: TGTGCCAGCAGCGGGGTCGGGGGGCCACTACCTGAAGCTTTCTTT
V gene: TRBV7-6; clone size: -; CDR3 length: 14; J gene: TRBJ1-2; D gene: -; CDR3 protein: CASSLRMPAYGYTF; CDR3 DNA: TGTGCCAGCAGTTTAAGGATGCCAGCCTATGGCTACACCTTC
V gene: TRBV14; clone size: -; CDR3 length: 15; J gene: TRBJ2-5; D gene: -; CDR3 protein: CASSQEPGPQETQYF; CDR3 DNA: TGTGCCAGCAGCCAAGAACCAGGCCCACAAGAGACCCAGTACTTC
V gene: TRBV19; clone size: few; CDR3 length: 16; J gene: TRBJ2-5; D gene: TRBD2; CDR3 protein: CASSGQGTSFLETQYF; CDR3 DNA: TGTGCCAGTAGTGGCCAGGGGACTAGCTTTTTGGAGACCCAGTACTTC
V gene: TRBV4-1; clone size: -; CDR3 length: 17; J gene: TRBJ1-6; D gene: -; CDR3 protein: CASSQDPTYSSLSPLHF; CDR3 DNA: TGCGCCAGCAGCCAAGATCCGACATATTCTTCCCTTTCACCCCTCCACTTT
V gene: TRBV7-2; clone size: -; CDR3 length: 13; J gene: TRBJ2-3; D gene: -; CDR3 protein: CASSFEGTDTQYF; CDR3 DNA: TGTGCCAGCAGCTTTGAGGGGACAGATACGCAGTATTTT
V gene: TRBV2; clone size: -; CDR3 length: 12; J gene: TRBJ2-7; D gene: TRBD2; CDR3 protein: CASGLAPSEQYF; CDR3 DNA: TGTGCCAGCGGACTAGCTCCTAGCGAGCAGTACTTC
V gene: TRBV20-1; clone size: -; CDR3 length: 13; J gene: TRBJ2-7; D gene: -; CDR3 protein: CSASARSSYEQYF; CDR3 DNA: TGCAGTGCTAGTGCGAGGAGCTCCTACGAGCAGTACTTC